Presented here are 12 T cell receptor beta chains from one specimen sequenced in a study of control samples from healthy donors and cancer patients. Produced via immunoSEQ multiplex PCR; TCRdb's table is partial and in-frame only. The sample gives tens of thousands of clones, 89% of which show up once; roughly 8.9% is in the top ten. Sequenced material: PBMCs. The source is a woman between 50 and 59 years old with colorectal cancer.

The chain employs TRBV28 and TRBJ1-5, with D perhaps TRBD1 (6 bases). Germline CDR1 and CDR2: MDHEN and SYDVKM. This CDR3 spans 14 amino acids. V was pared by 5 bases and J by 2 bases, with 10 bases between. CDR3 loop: CASSQGGRNQPQHF. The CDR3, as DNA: TGTGCCAGCAGTCAAGGGGGACGCAATCAGCCCCAGCATTTT.

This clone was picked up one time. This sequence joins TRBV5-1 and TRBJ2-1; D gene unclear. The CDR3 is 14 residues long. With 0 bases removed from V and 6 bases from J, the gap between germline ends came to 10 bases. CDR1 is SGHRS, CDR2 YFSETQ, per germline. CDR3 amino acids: CASSLDGESNEQFF. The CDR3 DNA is TGCGCCAGCAGCTTGGACGGAGAAAGCAATGAGCAGTTCTTC. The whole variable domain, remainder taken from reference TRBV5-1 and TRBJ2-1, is KAGVTQTPRYLIKTRGQQVTLSCSPISGHRSVSWYQQTPGQGLQFLFEYFSETQRNKGNFPGRFSGRQFSNSRSEMNVSTLELGDSALYLCASSLDGESNEQFFGPGTRLTVL.

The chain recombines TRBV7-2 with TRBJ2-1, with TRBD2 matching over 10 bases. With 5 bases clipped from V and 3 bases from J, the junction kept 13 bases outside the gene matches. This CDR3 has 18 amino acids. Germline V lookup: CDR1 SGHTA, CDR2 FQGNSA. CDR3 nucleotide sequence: TGTGCCAGCAGCATCCTTGCTAGCGGGGGCTATCTCTACAATGAGCAGTTCTTC. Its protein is CASSILASGGYLYNEQFF. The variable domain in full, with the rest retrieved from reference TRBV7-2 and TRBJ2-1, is GAGVSQSPSNKVTEKGKDVELRCDPISGHTALYWYRQSLGQGLEFLIYFQGNSAPDKSGLPSDRFSAERTGGSVSTLTIQRTQQEDSAVYLCASSILASGGYLYNEQFFGPGTRLTVL.

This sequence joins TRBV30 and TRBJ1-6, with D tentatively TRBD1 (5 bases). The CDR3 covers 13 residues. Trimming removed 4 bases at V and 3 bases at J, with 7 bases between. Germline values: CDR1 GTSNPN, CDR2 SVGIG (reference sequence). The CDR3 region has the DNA TGTGCCTGGACGACAGACTATAATTCACCCCTCCACTTT. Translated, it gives CAWTTDYNSPLHF.

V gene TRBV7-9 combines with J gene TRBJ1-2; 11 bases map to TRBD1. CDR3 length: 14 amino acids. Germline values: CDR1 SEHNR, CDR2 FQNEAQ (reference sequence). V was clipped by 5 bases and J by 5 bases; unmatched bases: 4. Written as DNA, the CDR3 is TGTGCCAGCAGCAGGGACAGGGGGACTTATGGCTACACCTTC. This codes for CASSRDRGTYGYTF. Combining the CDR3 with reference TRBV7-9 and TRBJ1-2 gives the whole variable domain DTGVSQNPRHKITKRGQNVTFRCDPISEHNRLYWYRQTLGQGPEFLTYFQNEAQLEKSRLLSDRFSAERPKGSFSTLEIQRTEQGDSAMYLCASSRDRGTYGYTFGSGTRLTVV.

CDR3 region: CASSPGPDTEAFF. Here the CDR3 DNA reads TGTGCCAGCTCACCAGGGCCGGACACTGAAGCTTTCTTT. The rearrangement links TRBV18 to TRBJ1-1; D uncertain. Trimming removed 2 bases at V and 3 bases at J, with 7 bases between. The germline V gene has CDR1 KGHSH and CDR2 LQKENI. The CDR3 spans 13 residues.

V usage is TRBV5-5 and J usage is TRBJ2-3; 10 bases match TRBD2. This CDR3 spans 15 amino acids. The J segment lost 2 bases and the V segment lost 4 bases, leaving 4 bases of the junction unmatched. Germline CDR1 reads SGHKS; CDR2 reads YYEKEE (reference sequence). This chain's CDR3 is CASSPGLAHTDTQYF. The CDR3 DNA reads TGTGCCAGCAGCCCGGGACTAGCGCACACAGATACGCAGTATTTT.

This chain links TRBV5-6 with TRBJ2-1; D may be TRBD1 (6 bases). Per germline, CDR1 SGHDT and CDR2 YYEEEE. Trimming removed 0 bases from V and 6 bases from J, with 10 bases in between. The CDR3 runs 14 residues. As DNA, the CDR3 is TGTGCCAGCAGCTTGGTGGGGGCCGGCAATGAGCAGTTCTTC. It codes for CASSLVGAGNEQFF.

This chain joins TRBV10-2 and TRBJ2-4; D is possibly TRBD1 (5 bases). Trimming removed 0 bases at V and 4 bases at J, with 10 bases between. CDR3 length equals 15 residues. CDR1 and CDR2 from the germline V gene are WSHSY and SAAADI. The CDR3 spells CASSESDAGKNIQYF. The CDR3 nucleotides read TGCGCCAGCAGTGAGTCAGACGCAGGGAAAAACATTCAGTACTTC.

The CDR3 DNA sequence: TGTGCCAGCAGTGTACAGGGGGTTTATAATTCACCCCTCCACTTT. This codes for CASSVQGVYNSPLHF. J is TRBJ1-6 and V is TRBV2; 8 nucleotides match TRBD1. Trimming at V came to 4 bases and at J to 4 bases, leaving 3 bases not matched to a gene. This CDR3 has 15 amino acids. Germline CDR1 reads SNHLY; CDR2 reads FYNNEI. Variable domain in full (rest from reference TRBV2 and TRBJ1-6): EPEVTQTPSHQVTQMGQEVILRCVPISNHLYFYWYRQILGQKVEFLVSFYNNEISEKSEIFDDQFSVERPDGSNFTLKIRSTKLEDSAMYFCASSVQGVYNSPLHFGNGTRLTVT.

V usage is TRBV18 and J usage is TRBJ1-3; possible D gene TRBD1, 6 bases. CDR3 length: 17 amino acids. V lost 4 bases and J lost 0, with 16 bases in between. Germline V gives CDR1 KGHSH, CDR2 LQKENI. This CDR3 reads CASSLNRATFSGNTIYF. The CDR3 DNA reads TGTGCCAGCTCACTGAACAGGGCCACCTTCTCTGGAAACACCATATATTTT.

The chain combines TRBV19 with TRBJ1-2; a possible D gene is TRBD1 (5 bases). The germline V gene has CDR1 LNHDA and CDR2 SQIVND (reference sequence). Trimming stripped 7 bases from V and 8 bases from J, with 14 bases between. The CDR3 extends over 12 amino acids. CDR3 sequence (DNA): TGTGCCAGTAATGTAGGGGAAGGCGGCTACACCTTC. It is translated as CASNVGEGGYTF.